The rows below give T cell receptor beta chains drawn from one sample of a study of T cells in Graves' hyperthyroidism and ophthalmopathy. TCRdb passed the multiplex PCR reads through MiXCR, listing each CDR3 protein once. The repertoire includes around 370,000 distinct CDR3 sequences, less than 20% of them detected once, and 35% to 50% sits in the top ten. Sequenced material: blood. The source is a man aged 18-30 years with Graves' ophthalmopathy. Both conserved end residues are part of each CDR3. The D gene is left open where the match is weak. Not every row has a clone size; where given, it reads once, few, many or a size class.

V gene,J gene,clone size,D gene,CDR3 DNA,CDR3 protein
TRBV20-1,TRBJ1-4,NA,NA,TGCAGTGCTAGTACCTCGAGGGGATTTTCTAGGGAACTGTTTTTT,CSASTSRGFSRELFF
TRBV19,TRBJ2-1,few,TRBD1,TGTGCCAGTAGTGTCGACAGGGGCGGTCGCAATGAGCAGTTCTTC,CASSVDRGGRNEQFF
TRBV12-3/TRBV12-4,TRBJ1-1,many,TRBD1,TGTGCCAGCAGTTTGACGGAAGGGGACAGAGCTTTCTTT,CASSLTEGDRAFF
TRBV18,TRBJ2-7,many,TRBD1,TGTGCCAGCTCAACCGGGACAGACGACTACGAGCAGTACTTC,CASSTGTDDYEQYF
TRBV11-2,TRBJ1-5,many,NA,TGTGCCAGCAGCCCAGGAGGGGGATCCCAGCCCCAGCATTTT,CASSPGGGSQPQHF
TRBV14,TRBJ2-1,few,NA,TGTGCCAGCAGCCCCCTCGGTAGTCTCAATGAGCAGTTCTTC,CASSPLGSLNEQFF
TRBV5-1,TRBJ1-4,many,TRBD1,TGCGCCAGCAGCCTGGAGGACAGGGGTAGTGAAAAACTGTTTTTT,CASSLEDRGSEKLFF
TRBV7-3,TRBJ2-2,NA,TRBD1,TGTGCCAGCAGCTTACAGGGGGCCGACACCGGGGAGCTGTTTTTT,CASSLQGADTGELFF
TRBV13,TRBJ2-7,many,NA,TGTGCCAGCAGCTTAAGAGGACAGTTCTACGAGCAGTACTTC,CASSLRGQFYEQYF
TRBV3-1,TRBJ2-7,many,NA,TGTGCCAGCAGCCAGATTCGAGACGAGCAGTACTTC,CASSQIRDEQYF
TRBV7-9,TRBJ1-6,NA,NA,TGTGCCAGCAGCCTAGAGGGGTCTCCACCCCTCCACTTT,CASSLEGSPPLHF
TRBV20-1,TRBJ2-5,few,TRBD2,TGCAGTGCTTCCCGAGCGGGGGGGCTCAGAGAGACCCAGTACTTC,CSASRAGGLRETQYF
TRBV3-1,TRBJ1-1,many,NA,TGTGCCAGCAGCCAAGAGGACAGCAATTTTATGAACACTGAAGCTTTCTTT,CASSQEDSNFMNTEAFF
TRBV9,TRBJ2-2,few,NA,TGTGCCAGCAGCCTTGCTGCTGTGGGATCGGACACCGGGGAGCTGTTTTTT,CASSLAAVGSDTGELFF